The present entry profiles one T cell receptor (beta chain) with its context. These data originate in a study of blood T cell repertoires in COVID-19. Across the study: Material from acute and convalescent COVID-19 was sourced from the United States, Italy and Spain. Nucleic acid was either cDNA or gDNA, and it came from T cells, B-cell-depleted T cells, or PBMCs.

Under the authors' procedure: Amplifying reference gene primers gave estimates of nucleated cell counts. Using immunoSEQ multiplex PCR, the repertoire was profiled, and TCRdb retains in-frame clones only, with some absent. V and J calls and clone size are given by that table; D and trimming were obtained from the DNA. Found here are around 330,000 clones, approximately 88% of them singletons; the top ten hold just under 9%. The germline CDR1 and CDR2 sequences are MNHEY and SVGAGI. The CDR3 sequence is 16 residues long. After removal of 2 bases from V and 4 bases from J, the junction contained 8 bases not matched to a gene. Assignment of participants to cohorts was predicated upon participant-reported clinical history.

Sequenced material: PBMCs or T cells enriched from blood (not recorded which). The origin of this receptor is a woman under 30 who had recovered from COVID-19. This chain connects TRBV6-5 to TRBJ2-3; 8 nucleotides align to TRBD2. CDR3 in amino acids: CASSYKSAGDADTQYF. In DNA form, the CDR3 reads TGTGCCAGCAGTTACAAATCAGCGGGAGATGCAGATACGCAGTATTTT.